A single sample is the source of the 2 T cell receptor beta chains below, sequenced in a study of T-cell reconstitution after alpha-beta-depleted transplantation in children. Unique molecular identifiers tagged the TCRbeta library. TCRdb re-called the PCR reads through MiXCR, storing one row per CDR3 protein. This sample has about 200,000 distinct CDR3 sequences, with 5% to 7.5% found just once. This sample comprised PBMCs, obtained before TCRalphabeta/CD19-depleted stem cell transplant. All receptors derive from a girl in the first two years of life with combined immunodeficiency, due to receive a stem cell transplant.

This clonotype was recorded at least ten times. The chain uses TRBV10-3 and TRBJ1-5, with D possibly TRBD1 on 5 matching bases. Per the germline V gene, CDR1 is ENHRY and CDR2 is SYGVKD. This CDR3 contains 11 residues. Trimming took off 8 bases at V and 9 bases at J, with 11 bases between the two ends. The CDR3 reads CAIGGGGPQHF. For the CDR3, the DNA is TGTGCCATCGGTGGGGGAGGGCCCCAGCATTTT.

This clonotype showed up many times. The chain uses TRBV5-6 and TRBJ2-7; D is undetermined. The germline gives CDR1 SGHDT, CDR2 YYEEEE. The CDR3 covers 15 residues. V lost 1 base, J lost 4 bases, and 15 bases lay in between. This CDR3 reads CASSLQALARYEQYF. In DNA, the CDR3 is TGTGCCAGCAGCTTGCAGGCCCTGGCGCGATACGAGCAGTACTTC.